Below, 19 T cell receptor beta chains from the same sample are listed, as sequenced in a study of cytomegalovirus exposure and HLA in healthy donors. The PCR used 60 Vbeta and 13 Jbeta primers. Some clones are missing from TCRdb's copy, which holds only in-frame ones; the method was immunoSEQ multiplex PCR. The table shows roughly 300,000 clones, with 86% occurring only once. Sequenced sample: PBMCs. These receptors all stem from a man between 35 and 55 years old in good health and CMV-seropositive.

The chain recombines TRBV27 with TRBJ2-2; TRBD1 is a possible D gene (6 bases). The germline V and J ends were trimmed by 6 bases and 5 bases, with 10 bases remaining between them. CDR1 is MNHEY, CDR2 SMNVEV, per germline (reference sequence). The CDR3 extends over 13 amino acids. The CDR3 is CASSQRGTGELFF. The CDR3, as DNA: TGTGCCAGCAGCCAAAGGGGGACCGGGGAGCTGTTTTTT.

This rearrangement joins TRBV5-1 to TRBJ2-5; 9 bases match TRBD2. This CDR3 spans 15 amino acids. Trimming cost V 7 bases and J 1 base; bases outside gene matches: 8. Germline CDR1 and CDR2: SGHRS and YFSETQ. The CDR3 DNA is TGCGCCAGCTCGGAGGCTAGCGGGGTCCAAGAGACCCAGTACTTC. Translation gives CASSEASGVQETQYF.

The chain is built from TRBV15 and TRBJ1-1; tentatively, D is TRBD1 (6 bases). The CDR3 spans 15 residues. V was pared by 5 bases and J by 10 bases, with 23 bases between. Germline CDR1 and CDR2: LNHNV and YYDKDF (reference sequence). As DNA, the CDR3 is TGTGCCACCAGCGAAGGGCCTACAGGGAGTGAGTCAGCTTTCTTT. Protein: CATSEGPTGSESAFF.

The J gene is TRBJ2-3, the V gene TRBV29-1; TRBD1 is a possible D gene (5 bases). V was shortened by 0 bases and J by 4 bases, with 11 bases between the two germline ends. The CDR3 is 14 residues long. Germline CDR1 and CDR2: SQVTM and ANQGSEA. Here the CDR3 DNA reads TGCAGCGTTGAAGATCTTGTCAGGGCAGATACGCAGTATTTT. Translated: CSVEDLVRADTQYF.

This rearrangement joins TRBV6-4 to TRBJ2-1; TRBD1 matches 9 bases. The V gene's germline CDR1 is MRHNA and CDR2 SNTAGT. V lost 6 bases, J lost 3 bases, and 6 bases stayed unmatched. This CDR3 is built from 15 residues. The CDR3 loop is CASSSDRGIYNEQFF. In nucleotides, the CDR3 is TGTGCCAGCAGCTCCGACAGGGGGATCTACAATGAGCAGTTCTTC.

The chain uses TRBV27 and TRBJ2-1, with D maybe TRBD1 (6 bases). This CDR3 contains 15 residues. Germline V CDR1 and CDR2: MNHEY, SMNVEV (reference sequence). The ends were cut back, 6 bases at V and 8 bases at J, with 20 bases in the middle. DNA of the CDR3: TGTGCCAGCAGGCGAAGCCTACCTCCAGGGGATGAGCAGTTCTTC. Its translation is CASRRSLPPGDEQFF.

This clone turned up a few times. The chain employs TRBV5-1 and TRBJ2-1; 11 positions agree with TRBD2. V lost 3 bases to trimming and J lost 0 bases; unmatched junction nucleotides: 8. This CDR3 comprises 18 residues. Germline CDR1 is SGHRS and CDR2 is YFSETQ. Here the CDR3 reads CASSSGTSGHSSYNEQFF. The CDR3, as DNA: TGCGCCAGCAGCTCCGGGACTAGCGGCCATTCCTCCTACAATGAGCAGTTCTTC. Combining the CDR3 with reference TRBV5-1 and TRBJ2-1 gives the whole variable domain KAGVTQTPRYLIKTRGQQVTLSCSPISGHRSVSWYQQTPGQGLQFLFEYFSETQRNKGNFPGRFSGRQFSNSRSEMNVSTLELGDSALYLCASSSGTSGHSSYNEQFFGPGTRLTVL.

Of note for this clone: This specimen includes other DNA sequences encoding the same CDR3. This chain links TRBV5-1 with TRBJ1-2; 9 bases agree with TRBD1. V shed 2 bases, J shed 5 bases, and the junction held 1 base outside the gene matches. The CDR3 covers 13 residues. Germline assignment: CDR1 SGHRS and CDR2 YFSETQ. For the CDR3, the DNA is TGCGCCAGCAGCTTCGACAGGGGGTATGGCTACACCTTC. This translates into CASSFDRGYGYTF.

The chain joins TRBV7-6 to TRBJ1-2; D is uncertain. V was pared by 1 base and J by 0 bases, with 9 bases between. The CDR3 extends over 15 amino acids. Per germline, CDR1 SGHVS and CDR2 FNYEAQ. The CDR3 bases are TGTGCCAGCAGCTTAGTTGCGGATCCTAACTATGGCTACACCTTC. Its protein is CASSLVADPNYGYTF.

The chain employs TRBV5-1 and TRBJ2-1, with TRBD2 matching over 7 bases. After removal of 4 bases from V and 10 bases from J, the junction contained 8 bases not matched to a gene. The CDR3 extends over 13 amino acids. The germline V gene has CDR1 SGHRS and CDR2 YFSETQ. CDR3 loop: CASSLVLAAEQFF. CDR3 in DNA: TGCGCCAGCAGCCTGGTGCTAGCGGCCGAGCAGTTCTTC.

The V gene is TRBV2, the J gene TRBJ1-4; maybe TRBD1 (5 bases). Germline lookup yields CDR1 SNHLY and CDR2 FYNNEI. This CDR3 has 15 residues. V dropped 4 bases and J dropped 6 bases, with 15 bases sitting between them. CDR3: CASSGQGGIYEKLFF. The CDR3 DNA sequence: TGTGCCAGCAGTGGGCAGGGCGGAATCTATGAAAAACTGTTTTTT. The full variable domain, with the rest looked up from reference TRBV2 and TRBJ1-4, is EPEVTQTPSHQVTQMGQEVILRCVPISNHLYFYWYRQILGQKVEFLVSFYNNEISEKSEIFDDQFSVERPDGSNFTLKIRSTKLEDSAMYFCASSGQGGIYEKLFFGSGTQLSVL.

This chain joins TRBV4-2 and TRBJ1-5; D may be TRBD1 (5 bases). There are 14 residues in the CDR3. The ends were cut back, 1 base at V and 5 bases at J, with 9 bases in the middle. CDR1 LGHNA and CDR2 YNFKEQ come from the germline V gene. The CDR3 DNA is TGTGCCAGCAGCCAAGTTACAGGCGATCAGCCCCAGCATTTT. Its protein product is CASSQVTGDQPQHF.

The J gene is TRBJ1-2, the V gene TRBV2; D gene unclear. The CDR3 loop spans 12 amino acids. Trimming shortened V by 2 bases and J by 14 bases, and 15 bases separated the two germline ends. Germline assignment: CDR1 SNHLY and CDR2 FYNNEI. CDR3 bases: TGTGCCAGCAGTGAAATTAGTCGCGCGGGGACCTTC. This gives the protein CASSEISRAGTF.

A single count supports this clone. The chain joins TRBV4-1 to TRBJ1-3; tentative D call: TRBD1 (6 bases). The germline V gene has CDR1 MGHRA and CDR2 YSYEKL. V lost 0 bases to trimming and J lost 0 bases, with 9 bases between them. The CDR3 consists of 16 residues. The CDR3 region is CASSQDQGNSGNTIYF. The CDR3 DNA reads as TGCGCCAGCAGCCAAGATCAGGGGAACTCTGGAAACACCATATATTTT.

The rearrangement uses TRBV11-2 and TRBJ2-7, with TRBD1 matching 7 bases. The trim removed 5 bases at V and 0 bases at J, leaving 7 bases unmatched. The CDR3 is 15 residues long. The germline V gene has CDR1 SGHAT and CDR2 FQNNGV. CDR3 DNA: TGTGCCAGCAGCCACGCCGGGACAGACTCCTACGAGCAGTACTTC. This codes for CASSHAGTDSYEQYF.

V usage is TRBV4-3 and J usage is TRBJ2-1, with 10 positions matching TRBD2. V trimming: 3 bases; J trimming: 8 bases; junction bases outside the gene matches: 13. The CDR3 sequence is 17 residues long. Germline CDR1 is LGHNA and CDR2 is YSLEER. This CDR3 reads CASSQVGRLAGVDEQFF. The CDR3 region has the DNA TGCGCCAGCAGCCAGGTGGGGCGGCTAGCGGGAGTCGATGAGCAGTTCTTC.

The CDR3 DNA follows: TGTGCCAGCAGTCCGTCAGGACTCTCCTACGAGCAGTACTTC. Protein product: CASSPSGLSYEQYF. The rearrangement uses TRBV6-5 and TRBJ2-7; D may be TRBD2 (5 bases). CDR1 MNHEY and CDR2 SVGAGI come from the germline V gene. The V and J ends lost 5 bases and 0 bases respectively, with 11 bases between them. The CDR3 contains 14 residues.

CDR3: CASSQALTGRKGGELFF. The CDR3, as DNA: TGCGCCAGCAGCCAAGCCCTGACAGGGAGAAAGGGCGGGGAGCTGTTTTTT. The V and J genes are TRBV4-3 and TRBJ2-2, with TRBD1 identical over 7 bases. Germline V gives CDR1 LGHNA, CDR2 YSLEER. The J segment lost 7 bases and the V segment lost 1 base, leaving 12 bases of the junction unmatched. This CDR3 is built from 17 residues.

This chain joins TRBV6-5 and TRBJ2-7; 7 bases agree with TRBD1. J was trimmed by 2 bases and V by 8 bases; bases with no gene match: 6. CDR3 length equals 13 residues. CDR1 and CDR2 (germline): MNHEY, SVGAGI. CDR3 loop: CASRRDRTYEQYF. CDR3 nucleotides: TGTGCCAGCCGTCGGGACAGAACCTACGAGCAGTACTTC.